Listed below are T cell receptor beta chains from one sample, sequenced in a study of OX40 agonist ivuxolimab in advanced cancers. Data came from immunoSEQ multiplex PCR; TCRdb stores just in-frame clones and leaves some out. Here the sample spans 70,000 to 100,000 clones, around 90% being singletons. Sequencing used CD4+ or CD8+ T cells sorted from blood, obtained in a trial of the OX40 agonist ivuxolimab. The source is an adult with an advanced solid tumor such as melanoma, head and neck, liver or kidney cancer. The CDR3 runs from the conserved cysteine through the conserved F or W. The order of the fields is J gene, D gene, clone size, V gene, CDR3 DNA, CDR3 protein. The D gene is left open where the match is weak. Size values are once, few and many counts, or a class for expanded clones, and some rows have none.

j_gene: TRBJ1-2; d_gene: TRBD1; abundance: .; v_gene: TRBV2; CDR3nt: TGTGCCAGCAAGACAAGGACAGGATTCGATTGGGATGGCTACACCTTC; CDR3aa: CASKTRTGFDWDGYTF
j_gene: TRBJ2-7; d_gene: TRBD1; abundance: .; v_gene: TRBV7-9; CDR3nt: TGTGCCAGCAGCTCCCCCTTCGACAGGGACGAGCAGTACTTC; CDR3aa: CASSSPFDRDEQYF
j_gene: TRBJ1-2; d_gene: .; abundance: .; v_gene: TRBV5-4; CDR3nt: TGTGCCAGCAAGGCAATCGCGAATAACTATGGCTACACCTTC; CDR3aa: CASKAIANNYGYTF
j_gene: TRBJ2-7; d_gene: .; abundance: .; v_gene: TRBV4-1; CDR3nt: TGCGCCAGCAGCCAAGAAGCCAGCCCAACCTACGAGCAGTACTTC; CDR3aa: CASSQEASPTYEQYF
j_gene: TRBJ1-2; d_gene: .; abundance: .; v_gene: TRBV6-1; CDR3nt: TGTGCCAGCAGTGAATCCCGTGGCCCCTATGGCTACACCTTC; CDR3aa: CASSESRGPYGYTF
j_gene: TRBJ2-3; d_gene: TRBD2; abundance: .; v_gene: TRBV6-1; CDR3nt: TGTGCCAGCAGTGACGGGGGGGAGACAGATACGCAGTATTTT; CDR3aa: CASSDGGETDTQYF
j_gene: TRBJ2-2; d_gene: TRBD1; abundance: .; v_gene: TRBV27; CDR3nt: TGTGCCAGCAGTTTTGAGCCGACAGGGGCTAACACCGGGGAGCTGTTTTTT; CDR3aa: CASSFEPTGANTGELFF
j_gene: TRBJ2-7; d_gene: TRBD1; abundance: .; v_gene: TRBV27; CDR3nt: TGTGCCAGCAGTTTACCCAGGTGGGGGACAGGGGACTCCTACGAGCAGTACTTC; CDR3aa: CASSLPRWGTGDSYEQYF
j_gene: TRBJ2-1; d_gene: TRBD2; abundance: .; v_gene: TRBV9; CDR3nt: TGTGCCAGCAGCGTTCCCTTTCCGAGCGGGAGGGCCAATGAGCAGTTCTTC; CDR3aa: CASSVPFPSGRANEQFF
j_gene: TRBJ2-4; d_gene: .; abundance: once; v_gene: TRBV7-8; CDR3nt: TGTGCCAGCAGCTTAGAAGTAGCCAAAAACATTCAGTACTTC; CDR3aa: CASSLEVAKNIQYF
j_gene: TRBJ1-2; d_gene: .; abundance: .; v_gene: TRBV12-2; CDR3nt: TGTGCAAGTCGCTTAGGGCAGGGGGCCGTCAACTATGGCTACACCTTC; CDR3aa: CASRLGQGAVNYGYTF
j_gene: TRBJ2-1; d_gene: .; abundance: .; v_gene: TRBV6-4; CDR3nt: TGTGCCAGCAGTGACTCGGCAGGGGACGGCTACAATGAGCAGTTCTTC; CDR3aa: CASSDSAGDGYNEQFF
j_gene: TRBJ1-1; d_gene: TRBD1; abundance: .; v_gene: TRBV19; CDR3nt: TGTGCCAGTAGTGTGAGCTTGACAGGGAGCACTGAAGCTTTCTTT; CDR3aa: CASSVSLTGSTEAFF
j_gene: TRBJ2-5; d_gene: .; abundance: .; v_gene: TRBV9; CDR3nt: TGTGCCAGCAGCGTCCCACCGGCCGGGGGTCAGTACCAAGAGACCCAGTACTTC; CDR3aa: CASSVPPAGGQYQETQYF
j_gene: TRBJ2-1; d_gene: .; abundance: .; v_gene: TRBV20-1; CDR3nt: TGCAGTGCTAGTCGCTCAAATGAGCAGTTCTTC; CDR3aa: CSASRSNEQFF
j_gene: TRBJ2-7; d_gene: TRBD2; abundance: .; v_gene: TRBV28; CDR3nt: TGTGCCAGCAGTCGCTTCGGGAGGGCCTCGGACGAGCAGTACTTC; CDR3aa: CASSRFGRASDEQYF
j_gene: TRBJ1-6; d_gene: TRBD1; abundance: .; v_gene: TRBV4-1; CDR3nt: TGCGCCAGCAGCCAAGGGGCAGGGGGTAATTCACCCCTCCACTTT; CDR3aa: CASSQGAGGNSPLHF
j_gene: TRBJ1-2; d_gene: .; abundance: .; v_gene: TRBV5-1; CDR3nt: TGCGCCAGCAGCATAGACAGGATCACGACCGGCTACACCTTC; CDR3aa: CASSIDRITTGYTF
j_gene: TRBJ2-7; d_gene: TRBD1; abundance: .; v_gene: TRBV7-2; CDR3nt: TGTGCCAGCAGCATGGGACAGGGGTCCTACGAGCAGTACTTC; CDR3aa: CASSMGQGSYEQYF
j_gene: TRBJ2-7; d_gene: TRBD1; abundance: .; v_gene: TRBV28; CDR3nt: TGTGCCAGCAGTCTCGGACAGGGTGGTGTCTACGAGCAGTACTTC; CDR3aa: CASSLGQGGVYEQYF
j_gene: TRBJ2-2; d_gene: .; abundance: .; v_gene: TRBV18; CDR3nt: TGTGCCAGCTCACAACAGGGATACACCGGGGAGCTGTTTTTT; CDR3aa: CASSQQGYTGELFF
j_gene: TRBJ1-1; d_gene: TRBD1; abundance: .; v_gene: TRBV5-1; CDR3nt: TGCGCCAGCAGCTTGGACAGGGGGTCCCCTGAAGCTTTCTTT; CDR3aa: CASSLDRGSPEAFF
j_gene: TRBJ2-2; d_gene: .; abundance: .; v_gene: TRBV28; CDR3nt: TGTGCCAGCCGTATCGCGGGGACCGGGGAGCTGTTTTTT; CDR3aa: CASRIAGTGELFF
j_gene: TRBJ1-5; d_gene: TRBD1; abundance: .; v_gene: TRBV6-5; CDR3nt: TGTGCCAGCAGTTACTTACTGGGACAGGGTTATCCCCAGCATTTT; CDR3aa: CASSYLLGQGYPQHF
j_gene: TRBJ1-5; d_gene: TRBD1; abundance: .; v_gene: TRBV30; CDR3nt: TGTGCCTGGACCACGGGACAGGGTGGCCAGCCCCAGCATTTT; CDR3aa: CAWTTGQGGQPQHF
j_gene: TRBJ2-7; d_gene: .; abundance: .; v_gene: TRBV7-9; CDR3nt: TGTGCCAGCAGCTACGCGGCGGAGCAGTACTTC; CDR3aa: CASSYAAEQYF
j_gene: TRBJ1-5; d_gene: TRBD1; abundance: .; v_gene: TRBV5-8; CDR3nt: TGTGCCAGCAGCGTTAGACACCCGGGACAGGGGGCTAGCAATCAGCCCCAGCATTTT; CDR3aa: CASSVRHPGQGASNQPQHF
j_gene: TRBJ2-1; d_gene: .; abundance: .; v_gene: TRBV30; CDR3nt: TGTGCCTGGAGTGTGACCGAGCGGGAGCAGTTCTTC; CDR3aa: CAWSVTEREQFF